Listed here is a single TCR beta chain. This specimen belongs to a study of technical replicates of blood from a handful of donors. Using immunoSEQ multiplex PCR, the repertoire was profiled, and TCRdb retains in-frame clones only, with some absent. The sample holds about 84,000 clones; 95% to 98% are singletons and the top ten take approximately 0.14%. The sequence came from a human donor in good health. The sequenced material came from T cells isolated from PBMCs.

In DNA, the CDR3 is TGTGCCAGCAGTTACGGACAGGCGGGGGGGGTGGCTTTCTTT. As protein: CASSYGQAGGVAFF. V and J are TRBV6-6 and TRBJ1-1; TRBD1 matches 7 bases. V gave up 2 bases and J gave up 11 bases; unmatched junction bases: 11. The CDR3 has 14 amino acids. In germline, CDR1 is MNHNY, CDR2 SVGAGI (reference sequence).